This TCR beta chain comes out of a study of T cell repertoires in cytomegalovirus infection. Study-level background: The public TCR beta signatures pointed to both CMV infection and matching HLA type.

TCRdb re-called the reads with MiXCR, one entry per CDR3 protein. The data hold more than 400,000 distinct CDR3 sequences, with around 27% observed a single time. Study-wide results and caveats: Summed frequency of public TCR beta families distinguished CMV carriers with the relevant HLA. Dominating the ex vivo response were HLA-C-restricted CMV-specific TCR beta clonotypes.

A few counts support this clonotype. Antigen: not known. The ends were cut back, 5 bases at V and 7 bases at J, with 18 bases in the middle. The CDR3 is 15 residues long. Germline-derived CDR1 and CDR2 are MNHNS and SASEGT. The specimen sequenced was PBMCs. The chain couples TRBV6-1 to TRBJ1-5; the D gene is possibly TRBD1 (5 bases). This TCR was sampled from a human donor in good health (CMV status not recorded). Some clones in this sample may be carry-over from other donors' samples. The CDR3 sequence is CASSSSGGGAQPQHF. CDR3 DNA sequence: TGTGCCAGCAGTTCCTCGGGAGGAGGGGCCCAGCCCCAGCATTTT.